The 28 T cell receptor beta chains listed next were all sequenced from one sample in a study of CD8+ T cells in alopecia areata (dated by TCRdb to the late 2010s). Library prep was done by the immunoSEQ multiplex PCR assay. RNA was extracted from all samples and reverse transcribed into cDNA, which served as template for TCR sequencing. The immuneACCESS repertoire file appears here via TCRdb, limited to in-frame rearrangements. These files lack a portion of the clones; in checked studies, under half of the deficit traces to unresolved V genes, and the cause of the others is not known. This sample comprises 90,000 to 120,000 clones, roughly 84% of them detected only once. The top ten constitute around 25% of the sample. Taken with the paper, the label for time point translates to: 20 to 30 weeks on oral tofacitinib. Read against the paper, the sample's treatment or condition label means: oral pan-JAK inhibitor, 5-10 mg twice daily.

The sample was CD8+ T cells sorted from blood, taken at week 24, from a patient treated with tofacitinib. The receptors stem from a human donor with alopecia areata.

This clone has more than one count but fewer than ten. The J gene is TRBJ2-7, the V gene TRBV4-3, with 9 bases that match TRBD2. CDR3 length equals 16 residues. CDR1 and CDR2 from the germline V gene are LGHNA and YSLEER. The trim removed 3 bases at V and 0 bases at J, leaving 6 bases unmatched. The CDR3 coding sequence is TGCGCCAGCAGCCAGTTCGATAGCGGGGGCTCCTACGAGCAGTACTTC. Protein: CASSQFDSGGSYEQYF.

The rearrangement links TRBV29-1 to TRBJ1-1; D is perhaps TRBD1 (5 bases). The CDR3 covers 12 residues. The germline V gene encodes CDR1 SQVTM and CDR2 ANQGSEA. The V end was cut by 7 bases, the J end by 8 bases, with 17 bases between. CDR3 DNA: TGCAGCGCCCTCGGGACTCCGGGGGAAGCTTTCTTT. It translates to CSALGTPGEAFF.

The chain combines TRBV27 with TRBJ1-2; 9 bases fit TRBD1. The V gene's germline CDR1 is MNHEY and CDR2 SMNVEV (reference sequence). V lost 4 bases to trimming and J lost 2 bases; unmatched junction nucleotides: 2. The CDR3 length is 14 residues. The CDR3 loop reads CASSWGQGNYGYTF. For the CDR3, the DNA is TGTGCCAGCAGTTGGGGACAGGGAAACTATGGCTACACCTTC.

This clone was detected a few times. This chain joins TRBV9 and TRBJ2-2; 8 nucleotides match TRBD1. Germline lookup yields CDR1 SGDLS and CDR2 YYNGEE. This CDR3 region has 15 residues. The ends lost 4 bases at V and 0 bases at J; junction bases unmatched: 2. In nucleotides, the CDR3 is TGTGCCAGCAGCCGACAGGGGTCGAACACCGGGGAGCTGTTTTTT. Its translation is CASSRQGSNTGELFF.

The chain recombines TRBV6-1 with TRBJ1-1; D possibly corresponds to TRBD1 (6 bases). The germline V gene has CDR1 MNHNS and CDR2 SASEGT. Trimming stripped 7 bases from V and 11 bases from J, with 23 bases between. The CDR3 loop spans 14 amino acids. CDR3 sequence (DNA): TGTGCCAGCAACGAGGGGGGCACACAGGGACGGGCTTTCTTT. It codes for CASNEGGTQGRAFF.

The chain couples TRBV6-4 to TRBJ2-7, with 10 positions matching TRBD1. Unmatched junction bases numbered 21, after V lost 3 bases and J lost 7 bases. The CDR3 is made up of 19 amino acids. Germline assignment: CDR1 MRHNA and CDR2 SNTAGT. CDR3: CASSEAGTGVPKGFWEQYF. The DNA of the CDR3 is TGTGCCAGCAGTGAGGCCGGGACAGGGGTCCCTAAGGGTTTTTGGGAGCAGTACTTC.

This sequence joins TRBV2 and TRBJ2-7; TRBD2 agrees at 14 bases. The germline CDR1 and CDR2 sequences are SNHLY and FYNNEI. This CDR3 is 19 amino acids long. J was trimmed by 0 bases and V by 2 bases; bases with no gene match: 9. The CDR3 nucleotides are TGTGCCAGCAGTGAACGCCAGGGACTAGCGGGGGAGCACTCCTACGAGCAGTACTTC. This encodes CASSERQGLAGEHSYEQYF.

The chain has TRBV23-1 and TRBJ1-4, with 9 bases aligning to TRBD1. TRBV23-1 is an open reading frame whose function is uncertain. V lost 4 bases and J lost 9; bases outside the gene matches: 6. The CDR3 totals 14 residues. CDR3 region: CASSRTGGVKKLFF. The CDR3 DNA is TGCGCCAGCAGTCGTACAGGGGGCGTGAAAAAACTGTTTTTT.

This chain joins TRBV7-6 and TRBJ1-6, with D perhaps matching TRBD1 (6 bases). CDR1 SGHVS and CDR2 FNYEAQ come from the germline V gene. This CDR3 is built from 15 residues. V was pared by 3 bases and J by 7 bases, with 13 bases between. For the CDR3, the DNA is TGTGCCAGCAGCTTTGCCGACAGGTCCAATTCACCCCTCCACTTT. Its protein is CASSFADRSNSPLHF. The entire variable domain, with the rest obtained from reference TRBV7-6 and TRBJ1-6, is as follows: GAGVSQSPRYKVTKRGQDVALRCDPISGHVSLYWYRQALGQGPEFLTYFNYEAQQDKSGLPNDRFSAERPEGSISTLTIQRTEQRDSAMYRCASSFADRSNSPLHFGNGTRLTVT.

The V call is TRBV15, the J call TRBJ2-3, with TRBD1 matching 7 bases. Germline loops: CDR1 LNHNV, CDR2 YYDKDF (reference sequence). V gave up 3 bases and J gave up 4 bases; unmatched junction bases: 7. The CDR3 runs 15 residues. The CDR3 is CATSSPDRDADTQYF. CDR3 nucleotides: TGTGCCACCAGCAGTCCCGACAGGGATGCAGATACGCAGTATTTT.

This clone was counted a few times. CDR3 in DNA: TGTGCCAGCAGCATAGGAGTATGGGAAGCTTTCTTT. Translated: CASSIGVWEAFF. This chain joins TRBV7-9 and TRBJ1-1; D gene uncertain. The V end was cut by 5 bases, the J end by 8 bases, with 12 bases between. Germline assignment: CDR1 SEHNR and CDR2 FQNEAQ (reference sequence). CDR3 length: 12 residues. Full variable domain (outside the CDR3, taken from reference TRBV7-9 and TRBJ1-1): DTGVSQNPRHKITKRGQNVTFRCDPISEHNRLYWYRQTLGQGPEFLTYFQNEAQLEKSRLLSDRFSAERPKGSFSTLEIQRTEQGDSAMYLCASSIGVWEAFFGQGTRLTVV.

The chain joins TRBV4-3 to TRBJ2-1, with D uncertain. The CDR3 has 13 residues. The V and J ends lost 4 bases and 10 bases respectively, with 14 bases between them. Germline CDR1 LGHNA, CDR2 YSLEER. This chain's CDR3 is CASSPGVAREQFF. In DNA form, the CDR3 reads TGCGCCAGCAGCCCCGGAGTAGCCAGGGAGCAGTTCTTC.

The V and J genes are TRBV9 and TRBJ1-5, with a tentative D call TRBD1 (6 bases). The CDR3 is 15 amino acids. Germline CDR1 and CDR2: SGDLS and YYNGEE. The V end was cut by 0 bases, the J end by 7 bases, with 14 bases between. In DNA, the CDR3 is TGTGCCAGCAGCGTAGGGGGGGCGGTAGGACAGCCCCAGCATTTT. It translates to CASSVGGAVGQPQHF.

The genes are TRBV6-5 and TRBJ2-3, with 8 bases identical to TRBD1. Germline values: CDR1 MNHEY, CDR2 SVGAGI. This CDR3 has 15 amino acids. The V gene end was trimmed by 2 bases and the J gene end by 6 bases; junction bases not matched to a gene: 7. CDR3 in amino acids: CASSYLGQGRDTQYF. The CDR3, as DNA: TGTGCCAGCAGTTACCTCGGACAGGGAAGGGATACGCAGTATTTT.

The rearrangement uses TRBV25-1 and TRBJ2-2, with D unresolved. The V end was cut by 8 bases, the J end by 3 bases, with 4 bases between. Per the germline V gene, CDR1 is MGHDK and CDR2 is SYGVNS. This CDR3 region has 11 residues. CDR3 DNA sequence: TGTGCCAGCGGCCACACCGGGGAGCTGTTTTTT. This gives the protein CASGHTGELFF.

The chain has TRBV5-4 and TRBJ2-1; D possibly corresponds to TRBD2 (6 bases). V was shortened by 3 bases and J by 7 bases, with 11 bases between the two germline ends. The CDR3 has 13 amino acids. Germline V gene lookup returns CDR1 SGHNT and CDR2 YYREEE (reference sequence). CDR3 protein: CASSSGTPNEQFF. The DNA of the CDR3 is TGTGCCAGCAGCTCCGGGACTCCAAATGAGCAGTTCTTC. The variable domain in full, with the rest retrieved from reference TRBV5-4 and TRBJ2-1, is ETGVTQSPTHLIKTRGQQVTLRCSSQSGHNTVSWYQQALGQGPQFIFQYYREEENGRGNFPPRFSGLQFPNYSSELNVNALELDDSALYLCASSSGTPNEQFFGPGTRLTVL.

This chain connects TRBV6-5 to TRBJ1-2; D perhaps matches TRBD1 (5 bases). This CDR3 comprises 13 residues. Between the trimmed V and J ends, which lost 2 bases and 8 bases, there was a span of 12 bases. Germline V gives CDR1 MNHEY, CDR2 SVGAGI. Here the CDR3 DNA reads TGTGCCAGCAGTTACGGGCAGGGAGAAGGCTACACCTTC. It encodes CASSYGQGEGYTF.

This chain uses TRBV7-9 with TRBJ2-5; a possible D gene is TRBD2 (6 bases). Trimming removed 5 bases at V and 1 base at J, with 23 bases between. The V gene's germline CDR1 is SEHNR and CDR2 FQNEAQ (reference sequence). The CDR3 loop spans 18 amino acids. The CDR3 DNA sequence: TGTGCCAGCAGCAGCTCGCGGGACCAAAATCGGGCCCAAGAGACCCAGTACTTC. This gives the protein CASSSSRDQNRAQETQYF.

This clone was picked up one time. The chain uses TRBV29-1 and TRBJ2-2, with unresolved D. Germline values: CDR1 SQVTM, CDR2 ANQGSEA. V was clipped by 3 bases and J by 3 bases, with 2 bases between them. CDR3 length: 11 amino acids. The DNA of the CDR3 is TGCAGCGTTGACTACACCGGGGAGCTGTTTTTT. Its translation is CSVDYTGELFF.

The rearrangement joins TRBV2 to TRBJ2-7; 7 bases fit TRBD2. The CDR3 spans 14 residues. Per the germline V gene, CDR1 is SNHLY and CDR2 is FYNNEI. Trimming took 6 bases from V and 7 from J; bases not matched to a gene: 12. CDR3 region: CASSETSVPQEQYF. The DNA for the CDR3 is TGTGCCAGCAGCGAAACTAGCGTGCCCCAGGAGCAGTACTTC.

This rearrangement joins TRBV27 to TRBJ2-3; 10 bases line up with TRBD1. After removal of 2 bases from V and 3 bases from J, the junction contained 5 bases not matched to a gene. The germline V gene encodes CDR1 MNHEY and CDR2 SMNVEV (reference sequence). There are 16 residues in the CDR3. CDR3 sequence: CASSLLTGQGTDTQYF. CDR3 coding DNA: TGTGCCAGCAGTTTACTGACGGGACAGGGGACAGATACGCAGTATTTT.

The chain uses TRBV4-1 and TRBJ2-7; the match to TRBD1 covers 8 bases. Germline CDR1 MGHRA, CDR2 YSYEKL. J gave up 2 bases and V 0 bases, and 6 bases lay outside the gene matches. CDR3 length: 16 residues. The chain's CDR3 is CASSQDLGTGTYEQYF. Here the CDR3 DNA reads TGCGCCAGCAGCCAAGACCTCGGGACAGGAACCTACGAGCAGTACTTC.

The CDR3, as DNA: TGTGCCATCAGTGACGGGACAGGTGTCGAAAAAGAGACCCAGTACTTC. This sequence encodes CAISDGTGVEKETQYF. The chain employs TRBV10-3 and TRBJ2-5, with 8 bases fitting TRBD1. V gave up 3 bases and J gave up 3 bases; unmatched junction bases: 9. In germline, CDR1 is ENHRY, CDR2 SYGVKD. This CDR3 comprises 16 residues.

In its sample, this clone was seen once. As DNA, the CDR3 is TGTGCCAGCAGCTCCCTAGCGGGGGAGACCTACGAGCAGTACTTC. Translation gives CASSSLAGETYEQYF. The chain joins TRBV7-6 to TRBJ2-7; TRBD2 matches at 10 bases. The V and J ends lost 4 bases and 2 bases, in that order; junction bases with no gene match: 5. This CDR3 spans 15 amino acids. Germline V gene data show CDR1 as SGHVS and CDR2 as FNYEAQ.

This chain links TRBV28 with TRBJ2-5; 10 nucleotides match TRBD2. The V gene end was trimmed by 3 bases and the J gene end by 5 bases; junction bases not matched to a gene: 15. This CDR3 comprises 18 residues. Germline CDR1 and CDR2: MDHEN and SYDVKM. Here the CDR3 reads CASSLGWEILAGVETQYF. CDR3 DNA: TGTGCCAGCAGTTTGGGATGGGAGATTCTAGCGGGGGTTGAGACCCAGTACTTC.

The chain combines TRBV15 with TRBJ1-4; D ambiguous. This CDR3 is 18 amino acids long. V was clipped by 0 bases and J by 0 bases, with 14 bases between them. Germline values: CDR1 LNHNV, CDR2 YYDKDF (reference sequence). The CDR3 spells CATSRDSRASATNEKLFF. In DNA, the CDR3 is TGTGCCACCAGCAGAGATTCGCGGGCCAGCGCAACTAATGAAAAACTGTTTTTT. Supplemented by reference TRBV15 and TRBJ1-4, the full variable domain reads DAMVIQNPRYQVTQFGKPVTLSCSQTLNHNVMYWYQQKSSQAPKLLFHYYDKDFNNEADTPDNFQSRRPNTSFCFLDIRSPGLGDTAMYLCATSRDSRASATNEKLFFGSGTQLSVL.

V gene TRBV29-1 combines with J gene TRBJ1-1; 8 bases are a match to TRBD1. Germline CDR1 reads SQVTM; CDR2 reads ANQGSEA. The junction had 4 bases not matched to a gene; V was cut back by 5 bases and J by 11 bases. CDR3 length: 10 residues. In nucleotides, the CDR3 is TGCAGCGTTTCCACAGGGGGGGCTTTCTTT. Amino acids: CSVSTGGAFF.

The V and J genes are TRBV5-4 and TRBJ2-7, with a weak D call TRBD1 (6 bases). V lost 3 bases, J lost 6 bases, and 10 bases lay in between. There are 12 residues in the CDR3. Germline CDR1 and CDR2: SGHNT and YYREEE (reference sequence). The CDR3 region is CASSWTVGEQYF. For the CDR3, the DNA is TGTGCCAGCAGCTGGACAGTGGGCGAGCAGTACTTC.